This T cell receptor beta chain was captured in a study of blood T cells in healthy people across ages. Study-level background: Template switching retrieved approximately one barcoded beta molecule for each two T cells.

PBMCs numbering at least 6.5 million were isolated per sample. It was with a sample-barcoded 5' primer and a J-beta primer mix that a second PCR of about 6 to 12 cycles was run. TCRdb independently ran MiXCR on the 5' RACE reads; one entry per CDR3 protein. This table holds 1.8 million or so distinct CDR3 sequences, approximately 39% found once. CDR3 size: 15 residues. The V and J ends lost 3 bases and 6 bases respectively, with 18 bases between them. Looked up from germline, CDR1 is SGHRS and CDR2 is YFSETQ. General study points: A roughly linear fall in TCR beta diversity per million T cells was seen with increasing age.

Notes on this clonotype: Its antigen remains unknown.

The V call is TRBV5-1, the J call TRBJ1-1, with a possible D match to TRBD1 (6 bases). The source of this sequence is a human donor in good health. The specimen sequenced was blood. CDR3 in amino acids: CASSSRRQDIPEAFF. The CDR3 DNA reads TGCGCCAGCAGCTCGCGACGACAGGACATTCCTGAAGCTTTCTTT.